One sample yielded the 9 T cell receptor beta chains listed below, sequenced in a study of shared clonotypes between healthy human individuals. Assay used: immunoSEQ multiplex PCR; TCRdb lists only in-frame clones, some missing. The sample carries 2,500,000 or so clones, under 95% recorded once. The sequenced sample consisted of naive CD4+ T cells from PBMCs. Subset noted: CD45RA+ positively selected. These receptors all come from a man younger than 30 in good health. Some clones in this sample may be carry-over from other donors' samples.

This chain links TRBV7-9 with TRBJ2-3; D might be TRBD1 or TRBD2, each matching 5 bases. Germline CDR1 is SEHNR and CDR2 is FQNEAQ (reference sequence). CDR3 length equals 17 residues. The germline V and J ends were trimmed by 5 bases and 0 bases, with 18 bases remaining between them. The CDR3 DNA sequence: TGTGCCAGCAGCGCCATGAGGGGCGTCCCCAGCACAGATACGCAGTATTTT. Translation gives CASSAMRGVPSTDTQYF.

This chain uses TRBV28 with TRBJ2-6; D may be TRBD1 (5 bases). The CDR3 extends over 15 amino acids. CDR1 and CDR2 from the germline V gene are MDHEN and SYDVKM. Trimming took 6 bases from V and 3 from J, leaving 12 bases between them. CDR3 sequence: CASSLPGFGANVLTF. CDR3 nucleotide sequence: TGTGCCAGCAGCCTCCCAGGGTTTGGGGCCAACGTCCTGACTTTC.

The V call is TRBV5-1, the J call TRBJ2-7, with 9 bases identical to TRBD1. This CDR3 is 15 amino acids long. Trimming cost V 1 base and J 7 bases; bases outside gene matches: 9. Germline loops: CDR1 SGHRS, CDR2 YFSETQ. The CDR3 protein is CASSLIGTGRWEQYF. The DNA for the CDR3 is TGCGCCAGCAGCTTGATCGGGACAGGGCGCTGGGAGCAGTACTTC.

The chain joins TRBV7-3 to TRBJ2-6, with D perhaps matching TRBD2 (5 bases). The V and J ends lost 1 base and 4 bases respectively, with 8 bases between them. The CDR3 contains 15 residues. Per germline, CDR1 SGHTA and CDR2 FQGTGA. Here the CDR3 DNA reads TGTGCCAGCAGCTTAATAGCGTCCGGGGCCAACGTCCTGACTTTC. Its protein is CASSLIASGANVLTF.

The chain carries TRBV28 and TRBJ2-7; 10 nucleotides align to TRBD1. Trimming took 6 bases from V and 4 from J; bases not matched to a gene: 9. The CDR3 is 15 amino acids. Germline V gives CDR1 MDHEN, CDR2 SYDVKM. CDR3: CASSLRDRGKYEQYF. CDR3 nucleotide sequence: TGTGCCAGCAGCCTCCGGGACAGGGGAAAATACGAGCAGTACTTC.

A word on this clone: The junction shows a germline mismatch at one end, possibly a read error. This sample includes further DNA sequences coding for the same CDR3. V usage is TRBV5-1 and J usage is TRBJ1-1; D is undetermined. The germline V gene encodes CDR1 SGHRS and CDR2 YFSETQ. The CDR3 is 13 amino acids. The CDR3 spells CASQTTENTEAFF. CDR3 sequence (DNA): TGCGCCAGCCAAACGACCGAGAACACTGAAGCCTTCTTT.

V is TRBV28 and J is TRBJ2-5; D possibly corresponds to TRBD1 (6 bases). V gave up 7 bases and J gave up 4 bases, with 22 bases separating them. In germline, CDR1 is MDHEN, CDR2 SYDVKM. CDR3 length: 16 amino acids. CDR3 residues: CASNPRAGVPVETQYF. CDR3 nucleotide sequence: TGTGCCAGCAACCCTCGGGCAGGGGTCCCCGTAGAGACCCAGTACTTC. Together with reference TRBV28 and TRBJ2-5, the CDR3 gives the full variable domain: DVKVTQSSRYLVKRTGEKVFLECVQDMDHENMFWYRQDPGLGLRLIYFSYDVKMKEKGDIPEGYSVSREKKERFSLILESASTNQTSMYLCASNPRAGVPVETQYFGPGTRLLVL.

This chain joins TRBV19 and TRBJ1-5, with D possibly being TRBD1 (5 bases). From germline, CDR1 is LNHDA and CDR2 SQIVND (reference sequence). The CDR3 is 17 amino acids. V shed 6 bases and J shed 0 bases, with 18 bases lying between them. The CDR3 loop reads CASSRDRTRNSNQPQHF. DNA of the CDR3: TGTGCCAGTAGCCGGGACCGGACAAGAAATAGCAATCAGCCCCAGCATTTT.

The J gene is TRBJ1-1, the V gene TRBV28, with D maybe TRBD1 (5 bases). The germline V and J ends were trimmed by 6 bases and 8 bases, with 16 bases remaining between them. CDR3 size: 13 residues. From germline, CDR1 is MDHEN and CDR2 SYDVKM. The CDR3: CASRGFGAEEAFF. The DNA for the CDR3 is TGTGCCAGCAGAGGCTTTGGGGCAGAGGAAGCTTTCTTT.